A selection of T cell receptor beta chains follows, all from one sample in a study of cytomegalovirus exposure and HLA in healthy donors. Profiled with immunoSEQ multiplex PCR; TCRdb holds only in-frame clones, not every one. The sample lists roughly 180,000 clones; approximately 80% were seen once. What was sequenced was PBMCs. Source of these receptors: a woman aged 25 to 39 in good health and CMV-seropositive. Both conserved end residues are part of each CDR3. A D gene is named only where the DNA matches it firmly. Some rows have no size entry. The others give once, few or many, or a class for an expanded clone.

d_call: NA; clone_size: NA; j_call: TRBJ2-2; v_call: TRBV4-1; cdr3_aa: CASSQGISGTGELFF; cdr3_nt: TGCGCCAGCAGCCAAGGAATAAGCGGCACCGGGGAGCTGTTTTTT
d_call: TRBD1; clone_size: NA; j_call: TRBJ1-1; v_call: TRBV6-5; cdr3_aa: CASSTRQGGPRAFF; cdr3_nt: TGTGCCAGCAGTACACGTCAGGGGGGCCCCAGAGCTTTCTTT
d_call: TRBD2; clone_size: NA; j_call: TRBJ2-7; v_call: TRBV27; cdr3_aa: CASSLGLAGTYEQYF; cdr3_nt: TGTGCCAGCAGTCTCGGACTAGCGGGTACCTACGAGCAGTACTTC
d_call: TRBD1; clone_size: NA; j_call: TRBJ1-4; v_call: TRBV29-1; cdr3_aa: CSALPGQRASFEVF; cdr3_nt: TGCAGCGCCCTCCCGGGACAGAGAGCCTCATTTGAGGTTTTT
d_call: TRBD1; clone_size: NA; j_call: TRBJ2-7; v_call: TRBV2; cdr3_aa: CASSPDRGISYEQYF; cdr3_nt: TGTGCCAGCAGTCCTGACAGGGGTATATCCTACGAGCAGTACTTC
d_call: NA; clone_size: NA; j_call: TRBJ2-5; v_call: TRBV7-2; cdr3_aa: CASSLAGRHGETQYF; cdr3_nt: TGTGCCAGCAGCTTAGCGGGCAGACATGGGGAGACCCAGTACTTC
d_call: TRBD1; clone_size: NA; j_call: TRBJ1-2; v_call: TRBV10-3; cdr3_aa: CAISPLTGDYGYTF; cdr3_nt: TGTGCCATCAGCCCTCTTACAGGGGACTATGGCTACACCTTC
d_call: NA; clone_size: NA; j_call: TRBJ1-1; v_call: TRBV5-6; cdr3_aa: CASSLRGYTEAFF; cdr3_nt: TGTGCCAGCAGCTTGAGGGGTTACACTGAAGCTTTCTTT
d_call: TRBD2; clone_size: NA; j_call: TRBJ2-3; v_call: TRBV27; cdr3_aa: CASSPSGVARDTQYF; cdr3_nt: TGTGCCAGCAGTCCTAGCGGGGTGGCAAGAGATACGCAGTATTTT
d_call: TRBD2; clone_size: NA; j_call: TRBJ2-5; v_call: TRBV7-3; cdr3_aa: CASSLGGGQETQYF; cdr3_nt: TGTGCCAGCAGCTTAGGCGGGGGGCAAGAGACCCAGTACTTC
d_call: TRBD1; clone_size: NA; j_call: TRBJ1-6; v_call: TRBV7-9; cdr3_aa: CASSLTGGDSPLHF; cdr3_nt: TGTGCCAGCAGTCTCACAGGGGGCGATTCACCCCTCCACTTT
d_call: NA; clone_size: NA; j_call: TRBJ2-2; v_call: TRBV5-1; cdr3_aa: CASSSASENTGELFF; cdr3_nt: TGCGCCAGCAGCTCCGCTAGCGAGAACACCGGGGAGCTGTTTTTT
d_call: TRBD1; clone_size: NA; j_call: TRBJ2-7; v_call: TRBV11-2; cdr3_aa: CASSLGLGQVPTEYF; cdr3_nt: TGTGCCAGCAGCTTAGGGCTGGGACAGGTCCCAACCGAGTACTTC
d_call: NA; clone_size: NA; j_call: TRBJ2-2; v_call: TRBV11-2; cdr3_aa: CASSLDFGNTGELFF; cdr3_nt: TGTGCCAGCAGCTTAGATTTCGGGAACACCGGGGAGCTGTTTTTT
d_call: TRBD1; clone_size: NA; j_call: TRBJ1-1; v_call: TRBV7-2; cdr3_aa: CASSLRQGTEAFF; cdr3_nt: TGTGCCAGCAGCCTTCGACAGGGAACTGAAGCTTTCTTT
d_call: NA; clone_size: NA; j_call: TRBJ1-1; v_call: TRBV20-1; cdr3_aa: CSARGRDEAFF; cdr3_nt: TGCAGTGCTAGAGGTAGAGATGAAGCTTTCTTT
d_call: NA; clone_size: few; j_call: TRBJ2-1; v_call: TRBV5-1; cdr3_aa: CASSLLAESYNEQFF; cdr3_nt: TGCGCCAGCAGCTTGTTAGCGGAGTCCTACAATGAGCAGTTCTTC
d_call: TRBD2; clone_size: few; j_call: TRBJ2-2; v_call: TRBV10-1; cdr3_aa: CASSAVAGVFTGELFF; cdr3_nt: TGCGCCAGCAGTGCGGTAGCGGGAGTTTTCACCGGGGAGCTGTTTTTT
d_call: TRBD2; clone_size: few; j_call: TRBJ2-7; v_call: TRBV7-7; cdr3_aa: CASSLARGGQGIFYEQYF; cdr3_nt: TGTGCTAGCAGCTTAGCTCGGGGGGGGCAGGGGATTTTCTACGAGCAGTACTTC
d_call: NA; clone_size: NA; j_call: TRBJ2-1; v_call: TRBV27; cdr3_aa: CASSSGLTYNEQFF; cdr3_nt: TGTGCCAGCAGCTCTGGACTTACCTACAATGAGCAGTTCTTC
d_call: TRBD1; clone_size: NA; j_call: TRBJ1-5; v_call: TRBV6-6; cdr3_aa: CASSSGQHNQPQHF; cdr3_nt: TGTGCCAGCAGTTCGGGACAGCACAATCAGCCCCAGCATTTT
d_call: TRBD1; clone_size: once; j_call: TRBJ2-7; v_call: TRBV29-1; cdr3_aa: CSVVGTASTPYEQYF; cdr3_nt: TGCAGCGTTGTAGGGACAGCTAGTACTCCCTACGAGCAGTACTTC
d_call: NA; clone_size: NA; j_call: TRBJ1-1; v_call: TRBV6-1; cdr3_aa: CASTRDHRNTEAFF; cdr3_nt: TGTGCCAGCACGCGGGACCATCGGAACACTGAAGCTTTCTTT
d_call: TRBD1; clone_size: NA; j_call: TRBJ1-2; v_call: TRBV5-6; cdr3_aa: CASSLGTGVYGYTF; cdr3_nt: TGTGCCAGCAGCTTGGGGACAGGGGTCTATGGCTACACCTTC
d_call: NA; clone_size: NA; j_call: TRBJ1-1; v_call: TRBV10-3; cdr3_aa: CAITGGGEAFF; cdr3_nt: TGTGCCATCACGGGGGGCGGTGAAGCTTTCTTT
d_call: TRBD1; clone_size: NA; j_call: TRBJ2-3; v_call: TRBV2; cdr3_aa: CASTKTDRKKSDTQYF; cdr3_nt: TGTGCCAGCACTAAAACGGACAGGAAGAAATCAGATACGCAGTATTTT
d_call: NA; clone_size: NA; j_call: TRBJ2-7; v_call: TRBV20-1; cdr3_aa: CSVVAAYEQYF; cdr3_nt: TGCAGTGTGGTAGCGGCCTACGAGCAGTACTTC
d_call: NA; clone_size: NA; j_call: TRBJ1-2; v_call: TRBV4-1; cdr3_aa: CASSYDPGDYGYTF; cdr3_nt: TGCGCCAGCAGCTATGACCCGGGGGACTATGGCTACACCTTC
d_call: TRBD1; clone_size: few; j_call: TRBJ1-1; v_call: TRBV25-1; cdr3_aa: CASMGSGGRAFF; cdr3_nt: TGTGCCAGCATGGGGTCAGGGGGTAGAGCTTTCTTT
d_call: NA; clone_size: NA; j_call: TRBJ2-4; v_call: TRBV18; cdr3_aa: CASSRDPGGPKNIQYF; cdr3_nt: TGTGCCAGCTCTCGGGATCCCGGGGGACCCAAAAACATTCAGTACTTC
d_call: NA; clone_size: NA; j_call: TRBJ1-1; v_call: TRBV4-3; cdr3_aa: CASREAPNTEAFF; cdr3_nt: TGCGCCAGCAGAGAGGCCCCGAACACTGAAGCTTTCTTT
d_call: TRBD2; clone_size: NA; j_call: TRBJ2-3; v_call: TRBV7-2; cdr3_aa: CASSLVLAGGPRQYF; cdr3_nt: TGTGCCAGCAGCTTAGTCTTAGCGGGGGGGCCAAGGCAGTATTTT
d_call: TRBD1; clone_size: NA; j_call: TRBJ1-2; v_call: TRBV10-3; cdr3_aa: CAIGTGEIYGYTF; cdr3_nt: TGTGCCATTGGGACAGGAGAGATCTATGGCTACACCTTC
d_call: TRBD1; clone_size: NA; j_call: TRBJ2-1; v_call: TRBV19; cdr3_aa: CASSIGQGDNEQFF; cdr3_nt: TGTGCCAGTAGTATAGGGCAGGGGGACAATGAGCAGTTCTTC
d_call: NA; clone_size: NA; j_call: TRBJ1-1; v_call: TRBV7-9; cdr3_aa: CASSPPTGGRTEAFF; cdr3_nt: TGTGCCAGCAGCCCACCGACGGGGGGAAGGACTGAAGCTTTCTTT
d_call: NA; clone_size: NA; j_call: TRBJ2-7; v_call: TRBV6-5; cdr3_aa: CASSYSRAGMHYEQYF; cdr3_nt: TGTGCCAGCAGTTACTCGAGGGCGGGCATGCATTACGAGCAGTACTTC
d_call: NA; clone_size: NA; j_call: TRBJ2-7; v_call: TRBV5-4; cdr3_aa: CAGSLTGNYEQYF; cdr3_nt: TGTGCCGGCAGCCTGACTGGAAACTACGAGCAGTACTTC
d_call: NA; clone_size: NA; j_call: TRBJ2-3; v_call: TRBV10-3; cdr3_aa: CAISDPGEAAEPSTDTQYF; cdr3_nt: TGTGCCATCAGTGACCCAGGTGAGGCAGCGGAACCATCCACAGATACGCAGTATTTT
d_call: TRBD1; clone_size: NA; j_call: TRBJ1-2; v_call: TRBV6-6; cdr3_aa: CASTPVTGVSGYTF; cdr3_nt: TGTGCCAGCACCCCCGTGACAGGGGTCAGCGGCTACACCTTC
d_call: NA; clone_size: NA; j_call: TRBJ2-2; v_call: TRBV6-5; cdr3_aa: CASSRGGLQAGELFF; cdr3_nt: TGTGCCAGCAGTCGGGGTGGGTTGCAGGCCGGGGAGCTGTTTTTT
d_call: TRBD1; clone_size: NA; j_call: TRBJ1-3; v_call: TRBV5-6; cdr3_aa: CASSGETGGVAGNTIYF; cdr3_nt: TGTGCCAGCAGCGGCGAGACAGGGGGCGTTGCTGGAAACACCATATATTTT